This T cell receptor (beta chain) was sequenced for a study of PD-L1 blockade in urothelial cancer. The count of this clone is one. CDR3 length: 15 residues. Germline trimming cut 0 bases from V and 2 bases from J; bases unmatched to any gene: 4. Germline assignment: CDR1 SGHRS and CDR2 YFSETQ. Documented time point: pretreatment peripheral blood. Sequencing was performed with immunoSEQ multiplex PCR; in TCRdb, only in-frame clones are kept and a portion is missing. The sample contains tens of thousands of clones, more than 75% of which appear only once. The chain has TRBV5-1 and TRBJ1-1, with 7 bases that match TRBD1. The clonotype was recovered from a man between 60 and 75 years old with urothelial cancer. The specimen comprised PBMCs, sampled around atezolizumab (anti-PD-L1) treatment. CDR3 region: CASSLGGQPNTEAFF. CDR3 nucleotide sequence: TGCGCCAGCAGCTTGGGGGGACAGCCAAACACTGAAGCTTTCTTT.